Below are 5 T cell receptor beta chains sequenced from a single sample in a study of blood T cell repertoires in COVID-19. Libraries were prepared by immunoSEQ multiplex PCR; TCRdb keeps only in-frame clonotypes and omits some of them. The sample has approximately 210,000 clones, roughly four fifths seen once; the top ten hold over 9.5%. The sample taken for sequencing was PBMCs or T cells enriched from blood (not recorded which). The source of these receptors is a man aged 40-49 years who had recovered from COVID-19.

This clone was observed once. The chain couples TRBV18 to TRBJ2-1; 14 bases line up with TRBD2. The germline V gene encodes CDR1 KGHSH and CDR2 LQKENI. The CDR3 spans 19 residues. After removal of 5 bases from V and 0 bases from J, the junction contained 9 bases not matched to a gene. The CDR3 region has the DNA TGTGCCAGCTCATCCGGGACTAGCGGGAGCCTTATCTCCTACAATGAGCAGTTCTTC. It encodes CASSSGTSGSLISYNEQFF. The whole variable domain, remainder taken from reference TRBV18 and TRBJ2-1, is NAGVMQNPRHLVRRRGQEARLRCSPMKGHSHVYWYRQLPEEGLKFMVYLQKENIIDESGMPKERFSAEFPKEGPSILRIQQVVRGDSAAYFCASSSGTSGSLISYNEQFFGPGTRLTVL.

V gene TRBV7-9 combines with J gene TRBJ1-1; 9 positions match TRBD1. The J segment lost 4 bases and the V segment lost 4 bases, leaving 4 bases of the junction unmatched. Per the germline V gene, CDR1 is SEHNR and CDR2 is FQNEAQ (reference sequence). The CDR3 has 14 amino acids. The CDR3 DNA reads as TGTGCCAGCAGCTACACGACAGGGGGCACTGAAGCTTTCTTT. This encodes CASSYTTGGTEAFF.

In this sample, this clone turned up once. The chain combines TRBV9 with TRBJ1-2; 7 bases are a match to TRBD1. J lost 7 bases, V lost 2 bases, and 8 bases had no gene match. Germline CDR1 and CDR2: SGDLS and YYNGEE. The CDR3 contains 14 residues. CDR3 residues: CASSVDQGDIGYTF. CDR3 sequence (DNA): TGTGCCAGCAGCGTTGATCAGGGGGATATTGGCTACACCTTC.

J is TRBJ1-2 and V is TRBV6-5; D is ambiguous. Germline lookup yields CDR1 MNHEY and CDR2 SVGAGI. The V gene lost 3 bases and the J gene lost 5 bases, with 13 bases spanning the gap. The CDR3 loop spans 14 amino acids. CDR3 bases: TGTGCCAGCAGTTATACCCGGGAAATGTATGGCTACACCTTC. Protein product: CASSYTREMYGYTF.

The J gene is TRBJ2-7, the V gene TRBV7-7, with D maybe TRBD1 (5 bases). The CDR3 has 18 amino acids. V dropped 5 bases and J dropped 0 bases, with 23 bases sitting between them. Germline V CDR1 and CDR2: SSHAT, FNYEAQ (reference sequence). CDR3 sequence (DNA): TGTGCCAGCAGCCCCACGAATAGACAGCTACAAAGCTCCTACGAGCAGTACGTC. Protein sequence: CASSPTNRQLQSSYEQYV.